One sample yielded the 9 T cell receptor beta chains listed below, sequenced in a study of blood T cell repertoires in COVID-19. Assay: immunoSEQ multiplex PCR; the TCRdb copy retains only in-frame clones and omits some. The sample yields about 260,000 clones, 85% to 90% seen once. Specimen: peripheral blood. The origin of the receptors is a woman aged 40 to 50 with acute or convalescent COVID-19.

Turning to this clone: The junction and the germline gene differ at one end; a read error may be behind it. The chain has TRBV5-4 and TRBJ2-5; D is perhaps TRBD1 (5 bases). The CDR3 spans 14 residues. Germline V CDR1 and CDR2: SGHNT, YYREEE (reference sequence). The CDR3 DNA follows: TGTGCCAGCAGATTGGACCAGGGCCGAGAGACCCAGTACTTC. This sequence encodes CASRLDQGRETQYF.

This chain links TRBV6-5 with TRBJ1-5; 7 bases align to TRBD1. Per the germline V gene, CDR1 is MNHEY and CDR2 is SVGAGI. V shed 2 bases, J shed 4 bases, and the junction held 5 bases outside the gene matches. The CDR3 consists of 15 residues. The CDR3 is CASSYRGQRNQPQHF. CDR3 DNA: TGTGCCAGCAGTTACAGGGGGCAGAGGAATCAGCCCCAGCATTTT.

The chain carries TRBV6-5 and TRBJ2-7, with TRBD1 matching 8 bases. Germline CDR1 is MNHEY and CDR2 is SVGAGI. This CDR3 has 13 amino acids. Written as DNA, the CDR3 is TGTGCCGGCAGAAACGGACAGGGCTACGAGCAGTACGTC. Its translation is CAGRNGQGYEQYV.

This rearrangement joins TRBV5-1 to TRBJ1-5; possibly TRBD1 for D (6 bases). The V gene lost 4 bases and the J gene lost 5 bases, with 13 bases spanning the gap. From germline, CDR1 is SGHRS and CDR2 YFSETQ. CDR3 length: 14 residues. The CDR3 DNA reads TGCGCCAGCAGCGAGGGGAACAGGGATCAGCCCCAGCATTTT. Translating gives CASSEGNRDQPQHF.

This clone was detected a few times. The rearrangement joins TRBV14 to TRBJ1-4; 8 bases align to TRBD1. The CDR3 covers 15 residues. V trimming: 2 bases; J trimming: 7 bases; junction bases outside the gene matches: 6. Germline V gives CDR1 SGHDN, CDR2 FVKESK. CDR3 amino acids: CASSQWSGTGEKLFF. The CDR3 DNA is TGTGCCAGCAGCCAATGGTCCGGGACAGGTGAAAAACTGTTTTTT.

The J gene is TRBJ1-1, the V gene TRBV5-1; no clear D. V was trimmed by 7 bases and J by 6 bases, leaving 10 bases between them. In germline, CDR1 is SGHRS, CDR2 YFSETQ. CDR3 size: 11 residues. The CDR3 nucleotides read TGCGCCAGCCGCGAGGCGTCTGAAGCTTTCTTT. Its translation: CASREASEAFF.

V gene TRBV4-1 combines with J gene TRBJ1-3; D may be TRBD1 (6 bases). V lost 4 bases and J lost 4, with 11 bases in between. The CDR3 sequence is 14 residues long. The germline V gene encodes CDR1 MGHRA and CDR2 YSYEKL. CDR3 protein: CASSLRGSGNTIYF. The CDR3 nucleotides are TGCGCCAGCAGCCTCAGGGGATCCGGAAACACCATATATTTT.

The chain couples TRBV3-1 (or the pseudogene TRBV3-2) to TRBJ2-1; D unclear. The germline CDR1 and CDR2 sequences are LGHDT and YNNKEL (reference sequence). The CDR3 length is 12 residues. The V end lost 4 bases, the J end lost 6 bases, and 7 bases lay between the germline ends. Here the CDR3 reads CASSPHSNEQFF. CDR3 sequence (DNA): TGTGCCAGCAGCCCCCACAGCAATGAGCAGTTCTTC.

The rearrangement links TRBV6-6 to TRBJ2-7; TRBD1 might be the D (6 bases). Germline lookup yields CDR1 MNHNY and CDR2 SVGAGI (reference sequence). The V end lost 5 bases, the J end lost 2 bases, and 13 bases lay between the germline ends. The CDR3 consists of 14 residues. For the CDR3, the DNA is TGTGCCAGCAGTCCCGAACGGACAGCCTACGAGCAGTACGTC. This encodes CASSPERTAYEQYV.